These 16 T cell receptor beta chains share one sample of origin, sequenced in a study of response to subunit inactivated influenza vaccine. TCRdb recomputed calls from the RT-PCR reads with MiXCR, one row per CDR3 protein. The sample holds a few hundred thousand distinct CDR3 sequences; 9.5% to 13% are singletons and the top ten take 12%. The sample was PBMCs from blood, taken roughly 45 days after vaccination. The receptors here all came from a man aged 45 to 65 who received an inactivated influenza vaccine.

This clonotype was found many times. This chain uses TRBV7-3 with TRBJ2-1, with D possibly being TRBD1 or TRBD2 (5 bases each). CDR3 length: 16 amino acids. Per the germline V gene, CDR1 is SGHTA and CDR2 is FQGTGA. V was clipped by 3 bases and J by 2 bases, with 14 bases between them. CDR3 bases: TGTGCCAGCAGCTTTACCGGGACGAGGACCTACAATGAGCAGTTCTTC. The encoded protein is CASSFTGTRTYNEQFF.

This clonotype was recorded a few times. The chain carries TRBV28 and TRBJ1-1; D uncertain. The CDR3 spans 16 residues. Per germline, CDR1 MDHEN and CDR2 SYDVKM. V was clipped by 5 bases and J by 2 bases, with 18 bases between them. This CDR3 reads CASSPQSGRINTEAFF. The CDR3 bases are TGTGCCAGCAGTCCCCAGAGTGGCAGAATTAACACTGAAGCTTTCTTT.

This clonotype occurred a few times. CDR3 coding DNA: TGTGCCAGCAGTCCCCACCACTCATGGTTTGAGCAGTACTTC. Translation gives CASSPHHSWFEQYF. V usage is TRBV28 and J usage is TRBJ2-7, with no clear D. Germline V gives CDR1 MDHEN, CDR2 SYDVKM. V was pared by 5 bases and J by 7 bases, with 18 bases between. The length of the CDR3 is 14 residues.

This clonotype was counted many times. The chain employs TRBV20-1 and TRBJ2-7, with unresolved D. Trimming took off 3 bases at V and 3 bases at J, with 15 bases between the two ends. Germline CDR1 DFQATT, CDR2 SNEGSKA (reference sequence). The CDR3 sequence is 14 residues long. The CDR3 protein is CSARGTWERYEQYF. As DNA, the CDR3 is TGCAGTGCTAGGGGCACTTGGGAACGCTACGAGCAGTACTTC.

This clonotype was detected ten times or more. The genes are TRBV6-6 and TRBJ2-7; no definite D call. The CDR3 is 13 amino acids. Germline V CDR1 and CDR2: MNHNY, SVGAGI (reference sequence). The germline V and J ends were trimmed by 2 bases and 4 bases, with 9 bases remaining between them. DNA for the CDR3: TGTGCCAGCAGTTACGGTCCAGAATACGAGCAGTACTTC. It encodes CASSYGPEYEQYF.

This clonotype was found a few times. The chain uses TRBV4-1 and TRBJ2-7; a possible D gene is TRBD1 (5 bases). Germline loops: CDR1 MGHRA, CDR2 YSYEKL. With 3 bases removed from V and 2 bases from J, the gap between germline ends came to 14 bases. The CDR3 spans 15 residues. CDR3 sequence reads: CASSQTNMDTYEQYF. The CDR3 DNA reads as TGCGCCAGCAGCCAGACAAATATGGACACCTACGAGCAGTACTTC.

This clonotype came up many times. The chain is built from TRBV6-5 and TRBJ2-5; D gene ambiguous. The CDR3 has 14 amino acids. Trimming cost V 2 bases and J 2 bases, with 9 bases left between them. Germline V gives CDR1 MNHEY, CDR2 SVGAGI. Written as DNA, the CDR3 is TGTGCCAGCAGTTACGGCCTAGTTCAAGAGACCCAGTACTTC. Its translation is CASSYGLVQETQYF.

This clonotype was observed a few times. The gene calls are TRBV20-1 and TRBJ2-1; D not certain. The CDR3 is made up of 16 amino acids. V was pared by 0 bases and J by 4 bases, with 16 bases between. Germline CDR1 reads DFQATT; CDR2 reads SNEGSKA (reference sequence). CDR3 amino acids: CSAREGGSEGYNEQFF. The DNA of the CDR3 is TGCAGTGCTAGAGAGGGTGGCTCCGAAGGTTACAATGAGCAGTTCTTC.

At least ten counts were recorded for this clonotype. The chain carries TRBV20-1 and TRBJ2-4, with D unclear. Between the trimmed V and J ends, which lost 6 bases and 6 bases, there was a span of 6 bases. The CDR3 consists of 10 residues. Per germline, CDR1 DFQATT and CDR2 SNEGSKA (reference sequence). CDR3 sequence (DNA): TGCAGTGCCGTAGCAAACATTCAGTACTTC. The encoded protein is CSAVANIQYF.

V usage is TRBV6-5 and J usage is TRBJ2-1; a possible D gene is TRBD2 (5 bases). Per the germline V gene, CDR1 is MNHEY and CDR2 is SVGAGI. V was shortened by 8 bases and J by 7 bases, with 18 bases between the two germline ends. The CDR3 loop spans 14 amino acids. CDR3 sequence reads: CASGSGFGMNEQFF. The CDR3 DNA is TGTGCCAGCGGTTCGGGGTTCGGTATGAATGAGCAGTTCTTC.

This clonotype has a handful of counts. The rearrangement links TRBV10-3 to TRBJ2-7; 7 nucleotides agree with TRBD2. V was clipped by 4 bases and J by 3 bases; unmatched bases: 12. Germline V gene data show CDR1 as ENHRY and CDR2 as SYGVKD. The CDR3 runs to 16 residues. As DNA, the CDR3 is TGTGCCATCAGTGTGTTTGGCGAGCGGGGTATCTACGAGCAGTACTTC. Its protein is CAISVFGERGIYEQYF.

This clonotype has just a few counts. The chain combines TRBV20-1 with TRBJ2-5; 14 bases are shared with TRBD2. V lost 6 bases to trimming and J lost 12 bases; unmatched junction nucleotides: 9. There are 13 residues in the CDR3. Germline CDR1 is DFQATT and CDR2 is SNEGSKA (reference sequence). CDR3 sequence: CSAPPGLAGVEYF. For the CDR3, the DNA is TGCAGTGCCCCTCCGGGACTAGCGGGGGTCGAGTACTTC.

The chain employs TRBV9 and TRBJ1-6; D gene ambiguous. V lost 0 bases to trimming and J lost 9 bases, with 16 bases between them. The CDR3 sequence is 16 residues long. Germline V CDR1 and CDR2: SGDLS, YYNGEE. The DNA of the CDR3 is TGTGCCAGCAGCGTAGGAGGCCGAGGACTTATTTCACCCCTCCACTTT. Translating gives CASSVGGRGLISPLHF.

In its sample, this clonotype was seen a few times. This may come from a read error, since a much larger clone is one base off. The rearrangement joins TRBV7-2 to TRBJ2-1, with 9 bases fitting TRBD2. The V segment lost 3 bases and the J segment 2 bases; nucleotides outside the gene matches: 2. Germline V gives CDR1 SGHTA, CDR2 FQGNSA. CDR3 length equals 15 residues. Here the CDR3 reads CASSFSGRAYNEQFF. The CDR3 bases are TGTGCCAGCAGCTTTAGCGGGAGAGCCTACAATGAGCAGTTCTTC.

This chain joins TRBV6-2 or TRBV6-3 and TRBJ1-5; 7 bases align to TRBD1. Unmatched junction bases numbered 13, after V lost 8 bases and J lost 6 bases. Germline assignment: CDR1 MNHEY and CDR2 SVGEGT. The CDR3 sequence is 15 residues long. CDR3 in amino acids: CASGDVQGSSQPQHF. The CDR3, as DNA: TGTGCCAGCGGGGACGTACAGGGGAGTAGTCAGCCCCAGCATTTT.

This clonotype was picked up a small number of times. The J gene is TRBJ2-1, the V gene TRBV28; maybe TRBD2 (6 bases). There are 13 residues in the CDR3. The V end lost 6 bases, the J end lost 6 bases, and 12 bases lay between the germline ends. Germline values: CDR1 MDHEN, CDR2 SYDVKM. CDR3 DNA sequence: TGTGCCAGCAGCCAAACTAGCCTCAATGAGCAGTTCTTC. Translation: CASSQTSLNEQFF.